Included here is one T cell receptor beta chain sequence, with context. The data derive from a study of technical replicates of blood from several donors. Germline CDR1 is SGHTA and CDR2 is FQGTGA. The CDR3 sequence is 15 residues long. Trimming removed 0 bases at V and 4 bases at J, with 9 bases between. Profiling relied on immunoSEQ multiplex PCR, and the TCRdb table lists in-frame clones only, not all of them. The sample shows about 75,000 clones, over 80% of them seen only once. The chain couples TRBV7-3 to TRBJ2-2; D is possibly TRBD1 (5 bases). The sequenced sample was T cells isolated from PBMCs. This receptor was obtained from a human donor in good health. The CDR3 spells CASSLTTGATGELFF. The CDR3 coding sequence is TGTGCCAGCAGCTTAACAACAGGAGCCACCGGGGAGCTGTTTTTT.